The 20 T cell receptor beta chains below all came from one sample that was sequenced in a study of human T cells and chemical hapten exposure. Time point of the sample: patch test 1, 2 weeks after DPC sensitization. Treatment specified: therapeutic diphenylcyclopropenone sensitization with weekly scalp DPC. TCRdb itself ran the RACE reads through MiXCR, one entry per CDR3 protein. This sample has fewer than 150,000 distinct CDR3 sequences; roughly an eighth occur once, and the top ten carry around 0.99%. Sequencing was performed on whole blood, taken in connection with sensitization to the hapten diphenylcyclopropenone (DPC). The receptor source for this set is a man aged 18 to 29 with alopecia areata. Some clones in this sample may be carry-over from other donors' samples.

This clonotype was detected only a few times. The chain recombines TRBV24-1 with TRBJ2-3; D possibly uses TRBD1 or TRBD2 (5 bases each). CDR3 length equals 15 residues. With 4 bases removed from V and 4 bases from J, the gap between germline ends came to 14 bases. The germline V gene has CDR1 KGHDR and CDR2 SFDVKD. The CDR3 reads CATSDTGTPSDTQYF. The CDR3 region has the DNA TGTGCCACCAGTGACACCGGGACCCCTTCAGATACGCAGTATTTT.

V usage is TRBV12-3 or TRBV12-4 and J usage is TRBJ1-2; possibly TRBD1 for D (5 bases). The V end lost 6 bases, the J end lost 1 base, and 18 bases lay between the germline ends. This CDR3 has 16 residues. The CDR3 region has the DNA TGTGCCAGCAGCAGGGCGGGGAATATACGTAACTATGGCTACACCTTC. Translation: CASSRAGNIRNYGYTF.

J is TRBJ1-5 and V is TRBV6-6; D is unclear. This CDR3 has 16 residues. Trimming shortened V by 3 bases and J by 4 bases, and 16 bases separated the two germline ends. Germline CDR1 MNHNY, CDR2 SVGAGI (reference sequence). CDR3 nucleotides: TGTGCCAGCAGTTATGGTACAGTCGGCAGTAATCAGCCCCAGCATTTT. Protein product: CASSYGTVGSNQPQHF.

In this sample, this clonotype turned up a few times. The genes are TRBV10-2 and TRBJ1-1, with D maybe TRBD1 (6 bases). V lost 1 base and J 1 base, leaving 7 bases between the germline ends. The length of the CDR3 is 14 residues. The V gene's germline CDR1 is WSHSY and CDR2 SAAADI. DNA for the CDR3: TGCGCCAGCAGTGAGTGGGGGCGGAACACTGAAGCTTTCTTT. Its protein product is CASSEWGRNTEAFF.

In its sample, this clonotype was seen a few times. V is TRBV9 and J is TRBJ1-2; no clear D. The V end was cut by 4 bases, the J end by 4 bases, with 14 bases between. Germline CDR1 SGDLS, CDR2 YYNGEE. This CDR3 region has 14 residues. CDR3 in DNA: TGTGCCAGCAGCCTGAGAGGAACAACCTATGGCTACACCTTC. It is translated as CASSLRGTTYGYTF.

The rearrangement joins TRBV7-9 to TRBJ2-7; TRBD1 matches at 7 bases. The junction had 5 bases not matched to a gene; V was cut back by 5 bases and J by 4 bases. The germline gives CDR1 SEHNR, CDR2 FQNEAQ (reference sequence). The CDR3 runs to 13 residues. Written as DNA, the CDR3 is TGTGCCAGCAGCGGGGACAGTCCTTACGAGCAGTACGTC. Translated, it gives CASSGDSPYEQYV.

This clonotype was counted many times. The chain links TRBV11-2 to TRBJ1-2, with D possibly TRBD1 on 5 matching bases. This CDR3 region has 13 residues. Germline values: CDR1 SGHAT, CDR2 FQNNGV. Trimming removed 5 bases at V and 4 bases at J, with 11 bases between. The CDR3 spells CASSRDSFYGYTF. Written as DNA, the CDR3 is TGTGCCAGCAGCCGCGACAGCTTCTATGGCTACACCTTC.

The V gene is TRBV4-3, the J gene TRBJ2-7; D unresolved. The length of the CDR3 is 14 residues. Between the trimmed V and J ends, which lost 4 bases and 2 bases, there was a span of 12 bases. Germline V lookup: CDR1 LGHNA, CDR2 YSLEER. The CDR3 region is CASSPFLGPYEQYF. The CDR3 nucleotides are TGCGCCAGCAGCCCCTTCCTAGGACCCTACGAGCAGTACTTC.

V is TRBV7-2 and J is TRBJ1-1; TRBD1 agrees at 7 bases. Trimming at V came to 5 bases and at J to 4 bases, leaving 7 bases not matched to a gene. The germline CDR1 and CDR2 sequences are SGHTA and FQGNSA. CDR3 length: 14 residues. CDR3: CASSPTGSPTEAFF. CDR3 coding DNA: TGTGCCAGCAGCCCGACAGGGTCGCCCACTGAAGCTTTCTTT. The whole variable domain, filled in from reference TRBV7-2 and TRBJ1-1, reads GAGVSQSPSNKVTEKGKDVELRCDPISGHTALYWYRQSLGQGLEFLIYFQGNSAPDKSGLPSDRFSAERTGGSVSTLTIQRTQQEDSAVYLCASSPTGSPTEAFFGQGTRLTVV.

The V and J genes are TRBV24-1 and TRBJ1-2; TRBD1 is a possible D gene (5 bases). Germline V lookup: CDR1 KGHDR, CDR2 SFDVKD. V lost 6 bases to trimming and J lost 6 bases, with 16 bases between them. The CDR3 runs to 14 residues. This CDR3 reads CATSTWRDGDGYTF. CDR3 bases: TGTGCCACCAGTACTTGGAGGGACGGAGATGGCTACACCTTC.

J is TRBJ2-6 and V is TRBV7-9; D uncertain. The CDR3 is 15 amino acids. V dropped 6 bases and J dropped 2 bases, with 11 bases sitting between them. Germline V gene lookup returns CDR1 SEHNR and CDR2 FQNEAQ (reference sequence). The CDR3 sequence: CASSLGPTGANVLTF. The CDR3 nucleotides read TGTGCCAGCAGTCTCGGGCCCACTGGGGCCAACGTCCTGACTTTC.

CDR3: CASSLLEGHGYTF. As DNA, the CDR3 is TGTGCCAGCAGCTTACTGGAGGGCCATGGCTACACCTTC. The gene calls are TRBV7-2 and TRBJ1-2; D call uncertain. Between the trimmed V and J ends, which lost 2 bases and 6 bases, there was a span of 10 bases. The CDR3 has 13 amino acids. Germline assignment: CDR1 SGHTA and CDR2 FQGNSA.

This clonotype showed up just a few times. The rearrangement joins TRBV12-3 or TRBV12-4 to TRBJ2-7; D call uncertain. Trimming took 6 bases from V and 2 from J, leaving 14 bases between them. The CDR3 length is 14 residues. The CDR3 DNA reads TGTGCCAGCAGCTCGGGTCGCAGAGCCTACGAGCAGTACTTC. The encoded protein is CASSSGRRAYEQYF.

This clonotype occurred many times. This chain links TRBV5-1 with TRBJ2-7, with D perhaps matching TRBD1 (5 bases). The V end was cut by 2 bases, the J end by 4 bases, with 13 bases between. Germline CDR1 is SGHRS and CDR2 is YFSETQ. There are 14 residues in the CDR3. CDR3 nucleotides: TGCGCCAGCAGCTTCAGGCAGGGCCGGTACGAGCAGTACTTC. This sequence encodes CASSFRQGRYEQYF.

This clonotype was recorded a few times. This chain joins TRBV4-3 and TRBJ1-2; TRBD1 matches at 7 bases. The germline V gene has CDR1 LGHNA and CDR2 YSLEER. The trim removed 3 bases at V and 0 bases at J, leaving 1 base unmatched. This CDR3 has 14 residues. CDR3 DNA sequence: TGCGCCAGCAGCCACGACAGGGCTAACTATGGCTACACCTTC. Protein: CASSHDRANYGYTF.

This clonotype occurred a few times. CDR3 nucleotides: TGTGCCATCAGTGAAACAGCGGAGGGCACAGATACGCAGTATTTT. Protein: CAISETAEGTDTQYF. V is TRBV10-3 and J is TRBJ2-3; maybe TRBD2 (5 bases). Looked up from germline, CDR1 is ENHRY and CDR2 is SYGVKD. The CDR3 sequence is 15 residues long. Trimming shortened V by 3 bases and J by 1 base, and 11 bases separated the two germline ends.

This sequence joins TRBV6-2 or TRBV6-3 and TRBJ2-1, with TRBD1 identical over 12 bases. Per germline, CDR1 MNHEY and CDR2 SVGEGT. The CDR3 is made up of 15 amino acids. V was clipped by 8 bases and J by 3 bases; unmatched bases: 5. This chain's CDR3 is CASSGQGADYNEQFF. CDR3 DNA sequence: TGTGCCAGCTCGGGACAGGGGGCAGACTACAATGAGCAGTTCTTC.

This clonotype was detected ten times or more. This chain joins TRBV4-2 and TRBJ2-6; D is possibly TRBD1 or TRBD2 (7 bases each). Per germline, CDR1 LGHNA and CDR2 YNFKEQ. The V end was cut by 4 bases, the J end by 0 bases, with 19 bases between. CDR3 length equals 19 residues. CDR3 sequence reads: CASSREGGTVYSGANVLTF. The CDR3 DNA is TGTGCCAGCAGCCGAGAGGGAGGGACAGTTTACTCTGGGGCCAACGTCCTGACTTTC.

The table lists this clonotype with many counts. The CDR3 spells CASMEGAILGMNTEAFF. The CDR3 coding sequence is TGTGCCAGCATGGAGGGCGCGATTTTAGGGATGAACACTGAAGCTTTCTTT. This rearrangement joins TRBV6-5 to TRBJ1-1; D is ambiguous. The CDR3 has 17 amino acids. Germline CDR1 is MNHEY and CDR2 is SVGAGI. V was clipped by 7 bases and J by 0 bases, with 21 bases between them.

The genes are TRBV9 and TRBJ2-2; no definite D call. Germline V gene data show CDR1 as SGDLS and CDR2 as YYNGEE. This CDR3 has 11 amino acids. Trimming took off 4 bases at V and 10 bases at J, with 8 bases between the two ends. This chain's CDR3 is CASSPSEELFF. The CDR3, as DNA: TGTGCCAGCAGCCCCAGTGAGGAGCTGTTTTTT.